What follows describes a single T cell receptor (beta chain). The source of the sample is a study of blood T cell repertoires in COVID-19. The wider study: COVID-19 samples collected from the United States, Italy and Spain covered acute and convalescent phases. T cells, B-cell-depleted T cells, or PBMCs provided the cDNA or gDNA that served as material.

Original processing methods: Amplifying reference gene primers gave estimates of nucleated cell counts. The method was immunoSEQ multiplex PCR; TCRdb's version includes in-frame clones alone and lacks a portion of them. The V and J calls and clone size come from that table; D and trimming were worked out from the DNA. The table lists fewer than 200,000 clones, about nine tenths of them singletons. Germline CDR1 is MNHEY and CDR2 is SVGAGI. This CDR3 region has 11 residues. V dropped 6 bases and J dropped 13 bases, with 12 bases sitting between them. The sequenced material came from peripheral blood. The chain employs TRBV6-5 and TRBJ1-4; D is possibly TRBD1 (5 bases). The receptor was isolated from a woman in her forties or fifties with acute or convalescent COVID-19. CDR3 DNA: TGTGCCAGCAGCGCGGGGCGTGCACTGTTTTTT. Its protein product is CASSAGRALFF.